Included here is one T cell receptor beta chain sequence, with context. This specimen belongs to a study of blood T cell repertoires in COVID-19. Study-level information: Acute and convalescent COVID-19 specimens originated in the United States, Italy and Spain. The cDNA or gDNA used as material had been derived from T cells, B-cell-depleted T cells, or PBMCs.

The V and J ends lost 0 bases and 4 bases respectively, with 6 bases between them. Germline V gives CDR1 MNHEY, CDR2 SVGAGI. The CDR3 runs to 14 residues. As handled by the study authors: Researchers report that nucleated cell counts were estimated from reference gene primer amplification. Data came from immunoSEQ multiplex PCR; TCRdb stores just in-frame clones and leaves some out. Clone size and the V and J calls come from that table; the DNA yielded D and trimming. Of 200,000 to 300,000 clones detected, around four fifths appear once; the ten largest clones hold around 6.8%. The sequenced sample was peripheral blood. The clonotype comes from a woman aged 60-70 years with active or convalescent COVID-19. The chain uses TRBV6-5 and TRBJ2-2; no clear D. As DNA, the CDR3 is TGTGCCAGCAGTTACTCACAGAGCACCGGGGAGCTGTTTTTT. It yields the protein CASSYSQSTGELFF.